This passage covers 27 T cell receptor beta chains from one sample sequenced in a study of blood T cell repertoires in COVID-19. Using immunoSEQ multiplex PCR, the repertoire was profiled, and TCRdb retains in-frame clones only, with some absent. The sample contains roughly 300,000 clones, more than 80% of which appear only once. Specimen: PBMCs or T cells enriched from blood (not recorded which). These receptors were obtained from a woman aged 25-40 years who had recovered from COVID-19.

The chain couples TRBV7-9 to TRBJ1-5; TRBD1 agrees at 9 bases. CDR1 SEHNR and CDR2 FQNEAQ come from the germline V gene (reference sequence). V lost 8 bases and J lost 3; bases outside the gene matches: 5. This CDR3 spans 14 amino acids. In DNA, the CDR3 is TGTGCCAGCGCCGAACAGGGGGCCAATCAGCCCCAGCATTTT. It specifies CASAEQGANQPQHF.

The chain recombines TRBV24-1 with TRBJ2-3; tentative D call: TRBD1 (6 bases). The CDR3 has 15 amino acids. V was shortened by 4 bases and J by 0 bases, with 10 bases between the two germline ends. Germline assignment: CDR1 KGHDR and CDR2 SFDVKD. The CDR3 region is CATSDGQTSTDTQYF. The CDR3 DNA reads TGTGCCACCAGTGACGGACAGACTAGCACAGATACGCAGTATTTT.

The CDR3 DNA reads TGTGCCAGCACCACCCCTCAGGGTGGAACTGAAGCTTTCTTT. It encodes CASTTPQGGTEAFF. The V gene is TRBV7-9, the J gene TRBJ1-1; tentative D call: TRBD1 (5 bases). The CDR3 is made up of 14 amino acids. Germline lookup yields CDR1 SEHNR and CDR2 FQNEAQ (reference sequence). V was pared by 7 bases and J by 5 bases, with 17 bases between.

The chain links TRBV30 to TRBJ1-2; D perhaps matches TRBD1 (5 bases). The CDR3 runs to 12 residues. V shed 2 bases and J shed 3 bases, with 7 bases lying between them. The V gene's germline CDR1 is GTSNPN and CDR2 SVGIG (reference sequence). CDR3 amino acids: CAWSSGHYGYTF. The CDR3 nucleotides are TGTGCCTGGAGTTCAGGGCACTATGGCTACACCTTC.

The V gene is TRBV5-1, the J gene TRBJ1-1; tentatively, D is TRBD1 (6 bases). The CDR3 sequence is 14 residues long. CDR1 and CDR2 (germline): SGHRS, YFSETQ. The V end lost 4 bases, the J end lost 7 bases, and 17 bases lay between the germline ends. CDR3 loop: CASSALQGRVEAFF. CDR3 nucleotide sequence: TGCGCCAGCAGCGCCTTACAGGGCCGCGTTGAAGCTTTCTTT.

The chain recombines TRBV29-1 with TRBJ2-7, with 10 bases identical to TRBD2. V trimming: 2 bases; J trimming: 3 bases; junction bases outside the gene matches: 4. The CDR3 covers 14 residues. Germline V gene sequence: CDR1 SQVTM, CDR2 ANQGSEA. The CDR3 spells CSVELRTSGYEQYF. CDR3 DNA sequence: TGCAGCGTTGAACTGCGGACTAGCGGCTACGAGCAGTACTTC.

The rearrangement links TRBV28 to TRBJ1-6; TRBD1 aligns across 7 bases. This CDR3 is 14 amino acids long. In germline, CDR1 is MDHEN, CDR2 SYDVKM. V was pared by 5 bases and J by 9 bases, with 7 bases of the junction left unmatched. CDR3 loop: CASSLRGESSPLHF. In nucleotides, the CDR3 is TGTGCCAGCAGTCTCAGGGGGGAGAGTTCACCCCTCCACTTT.

The CDR3: CASRLQGSNEQYF. CDR3 DNA sequence: TGTGCCAGCAGACTACAGGGTTCTAACGAGCAGTACTTC. The chain employs TRBV5-4 and TRBJ2-7; possible D gene TRBD1, 6 bases. The V gene's germline CDR1 is SGHNT and CDR2 YYREEE (reference sequence). This CDR3 contains 13 residues. V shed 5 bases and J shed 5 bases, with 14 bases lying between them.

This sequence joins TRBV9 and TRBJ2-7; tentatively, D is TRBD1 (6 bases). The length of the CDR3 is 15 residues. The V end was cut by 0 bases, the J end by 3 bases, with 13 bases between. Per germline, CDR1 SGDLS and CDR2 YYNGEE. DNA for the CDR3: TGTGCCAGCAGCGTAGGGGCCCTAGGGGGCTACGAGCAGTACTTC. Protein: CASSVGALGGYEQYF.

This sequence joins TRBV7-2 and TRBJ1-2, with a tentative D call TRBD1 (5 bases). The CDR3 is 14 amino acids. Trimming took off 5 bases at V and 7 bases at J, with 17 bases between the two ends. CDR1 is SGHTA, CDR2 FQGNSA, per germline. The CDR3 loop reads CASSPLAGEGGYTF. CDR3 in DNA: TGTGCCAGCAGCCCGTTAGCGGGGGAAGGTGGCTACACCTTC.

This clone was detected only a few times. The CDR3 DNA follows: TGTGCCAGCACCCCTAACACAGTGGCGGGCACCGGGGAGCTGTTTTTT. Its protein product is CASTPNTVAGTGELFF. The V gene is TRBV7-9, the J gene TRBJ2-2, with a tentative D call TRBD2 (5 bases). The V and J ends lost 7 bases and 4 bases respectively, with 19 bases between them. CDR3 length: 16 residues. Germline V gives CDR1 SEHNR, CDR2 FQNEAQ (reference sequence).

The CDR3 DNA reads as TGCGCCAGCAGCCAAGATCTACTAGCGGGAGTAGGTGAGCAGTTCTTC. Its translation is CASSQDLLAGVGEQFF. V gene TRBV4-3 combines with J gene TRBJ2-1; 11 nucleotides line up with TRBD2. CDR1 is LGHNA, CDR2 YSLEER, per germline. V trimming: 0 bases; J trimming: 9 bases; junction bases outside the gene matches: 7. CDR3 size: 16 residues.

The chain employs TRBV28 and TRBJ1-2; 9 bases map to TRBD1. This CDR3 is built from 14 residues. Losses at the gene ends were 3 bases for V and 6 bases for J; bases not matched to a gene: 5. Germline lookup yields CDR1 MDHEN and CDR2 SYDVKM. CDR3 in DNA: TGTGCCAGCAGTTTGGCGGACAGGGGTGATGGCTACACCTTC. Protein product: CASSLADRGDGYTF.

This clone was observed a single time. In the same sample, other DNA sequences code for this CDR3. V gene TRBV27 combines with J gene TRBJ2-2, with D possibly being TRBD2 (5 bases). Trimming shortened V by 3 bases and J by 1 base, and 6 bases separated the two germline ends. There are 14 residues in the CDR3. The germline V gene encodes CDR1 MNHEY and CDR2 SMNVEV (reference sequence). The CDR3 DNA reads TGTGCCAGCAGTTTGGCGGGGAACACCGGGGAGCTGTTTTTT. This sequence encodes CASSLAGNTGELFF.

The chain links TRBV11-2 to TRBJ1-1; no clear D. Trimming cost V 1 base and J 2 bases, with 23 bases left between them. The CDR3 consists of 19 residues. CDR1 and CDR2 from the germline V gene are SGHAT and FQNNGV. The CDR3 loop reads CASSLVWGPGSEKNTEAFF. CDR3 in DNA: TGTGCCAGCAGCTTAGTGTGGGGTCCGGGGTCAGAGAAAAACACTGAAGCTTTCTTT.

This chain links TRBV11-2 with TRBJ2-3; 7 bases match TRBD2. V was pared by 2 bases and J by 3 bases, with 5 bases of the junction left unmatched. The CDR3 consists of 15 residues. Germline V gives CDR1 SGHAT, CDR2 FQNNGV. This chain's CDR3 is CASSLMGGGTDTQYF. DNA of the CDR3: TGTGCCAGCAGCTTAATGGGGGGAGGGACAGATACGCAGTATTTT.

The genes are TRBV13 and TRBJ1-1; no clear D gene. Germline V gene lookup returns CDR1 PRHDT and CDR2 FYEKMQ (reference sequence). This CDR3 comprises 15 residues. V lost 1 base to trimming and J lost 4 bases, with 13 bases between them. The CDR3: CASSLAGLIVTEAFF. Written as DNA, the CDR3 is TGTGCCAGCAGCTTAGCCGGACTGATAGTCACTGAAGCTTTCTTT.

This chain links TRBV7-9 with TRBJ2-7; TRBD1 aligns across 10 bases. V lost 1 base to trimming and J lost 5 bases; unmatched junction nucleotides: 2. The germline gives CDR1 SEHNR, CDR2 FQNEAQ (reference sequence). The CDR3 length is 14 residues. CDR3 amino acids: CASSLGDRGHEQYF. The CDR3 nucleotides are TGTGCCAGCAGCTTAGGGGACAGGGGCCACGAGCAGTACTTC.

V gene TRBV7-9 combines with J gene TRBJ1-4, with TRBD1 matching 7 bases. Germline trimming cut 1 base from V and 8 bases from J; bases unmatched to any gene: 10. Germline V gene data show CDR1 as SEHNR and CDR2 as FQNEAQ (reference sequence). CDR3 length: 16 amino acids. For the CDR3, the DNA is TGTGCCAGCAGCTTAGGACAGGGAGTCCACCTAGAAAAACTGTTTTTT. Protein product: CASSLGQGVHLEKLFF.

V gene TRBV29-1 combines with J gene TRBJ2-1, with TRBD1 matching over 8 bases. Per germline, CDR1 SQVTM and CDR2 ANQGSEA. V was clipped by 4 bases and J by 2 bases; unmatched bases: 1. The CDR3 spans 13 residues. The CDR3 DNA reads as TGCAGCGTTGGGGGACAGGCCTACAATGAGCAGTTCTTC. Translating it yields CSVGGQAYNEQFF.

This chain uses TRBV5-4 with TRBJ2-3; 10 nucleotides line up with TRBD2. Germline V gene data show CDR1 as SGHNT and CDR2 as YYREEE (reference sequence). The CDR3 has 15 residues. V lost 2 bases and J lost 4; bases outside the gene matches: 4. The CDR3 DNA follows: TGTGCCAGCAGCTTCGCTAGCGGGAGATCAGATACGCAGTATTTT. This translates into CASSFASGRSDTQYF. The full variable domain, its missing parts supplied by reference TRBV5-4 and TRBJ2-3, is ETGVTQSPTHLIKTRGQQVTLRCSSQSGHNTVSWYQQALGQGPQFIFQYYREEENGRGNFPPRFSGLQFPNYSSELNVNALELDDSALYLCASSFASGRSDTQYFGPGTRLTVL.

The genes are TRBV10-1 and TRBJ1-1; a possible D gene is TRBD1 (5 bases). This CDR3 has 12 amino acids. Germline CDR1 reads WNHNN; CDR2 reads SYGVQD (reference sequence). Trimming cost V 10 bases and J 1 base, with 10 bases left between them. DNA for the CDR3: TGCGCCAACGACAGCCCGAACACTGAAGCTTTCTTT. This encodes CANDSPNTEAFF.

The CDR3 is CASSLDRVNTEAFF. For the CDR3, the DNA is TGTGCCAGCAGCTTAGACAGGGTGAACACTGAAGCTTTCTTT. The rearrangement uses TRBV7-6 and TRBJ1-1; D might be TRBD1 (6 bases). CDR1 is SGHVS and CDR2 is FNYEAQ in the germline V gene. V lost 1 base and J 0 bases, leaving 6 bases between the germline ends. The CDR3 sequence is 14 residues long.

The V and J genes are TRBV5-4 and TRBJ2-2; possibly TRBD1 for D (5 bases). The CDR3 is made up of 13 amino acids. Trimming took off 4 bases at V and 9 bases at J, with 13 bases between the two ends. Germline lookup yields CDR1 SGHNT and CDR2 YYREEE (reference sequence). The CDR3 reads CASSPDSGRELFF. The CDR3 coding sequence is TGTGCCAGCAGCCCCGATTCAGGGCGGGAGCTGTTTTTT.

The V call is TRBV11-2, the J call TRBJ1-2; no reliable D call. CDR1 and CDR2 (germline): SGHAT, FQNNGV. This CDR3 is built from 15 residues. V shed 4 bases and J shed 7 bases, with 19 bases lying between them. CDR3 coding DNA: TGTGCCAGCAGCTCCACCCGTACACCACATGTTGGCTACACCTTC. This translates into CASSSTRTPHVGYTF.

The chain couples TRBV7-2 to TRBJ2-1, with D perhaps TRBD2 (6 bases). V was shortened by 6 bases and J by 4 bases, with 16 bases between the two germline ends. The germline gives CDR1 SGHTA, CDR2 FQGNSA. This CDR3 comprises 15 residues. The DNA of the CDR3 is TGTGCCAGCAGGTGGGGGGACTTTGGATACAATGAGCAGTTCTTC. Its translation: CASRWGDFGYNEQFF.

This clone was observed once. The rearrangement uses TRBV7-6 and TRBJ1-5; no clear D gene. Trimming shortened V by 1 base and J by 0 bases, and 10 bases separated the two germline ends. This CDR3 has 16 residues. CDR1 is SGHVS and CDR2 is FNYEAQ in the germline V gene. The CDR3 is CASSLGSGYSNQPQHF. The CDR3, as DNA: TGTGCCAGCAGCTTAGGATCGGGGTATAGCAATCAGCCCCAGCATTTT.